Listed below are T cell receptor beta chains from one sample, sequenced in a study of blood T cell repertoires in COVID-19. Method: immunoSEQ multiplex PCR; TCRdb's copy keeps in-frame clones and lacks some. The sample contains roughly 220,000 clones, 85% to 90% of which appear only once. The sequenced material came from PBMCs or T cells enriched from blood (not recorded which). All receptors derive from a woman aged 18-29 years in a cohort exposed to, infected with or recovered from COVID-19 (not recorded which). Both conserved end residues are part of each CDR3. Each record gives: D gene, J gene, clone size, V gene, CDR3 protein, CDR3 DNA. The D gene is left open where the match is weak. Clone size is not always given. Where it is, it says once, few, many or a class for expanded clones.

. TRBJ1-2 few TRBV13 CASSFPGVTYGYTF TGTGCCAGCAGCTTCCCCGGGGTAACCTATGGCTACACCTTC
. TRBJ1-2 . TRBV10-3 CAISDRGADYGYTF TGTGCCATCAGTGATCGTGGTGCGGACTATGGCTACACCTTC
TRBD1 TRBJ1-1 . TRBV5-5 CASSSPGQGNTEAFF TGTGCCAGCAGTTCACCGGGACAGGGGAACACTGAAGCTTTCTTT
TRBD2 TRBJ2-2 . TRBV5-1 CASSLASIAGGPSISGELFF TGCGCCAGCAGCTTGGCCTCGATAGCGGGAGGGCCTAGTATCTCCGGGGAGCTGTTTTTT
TRBD2 TRBJ2-7 . TRBV2 CASSPSGNRYEQYF TGTGCCAGCAGTCCTAGCGGGAATCGGTACGAGCAGTACTTC
. TRBJ2-3 . TRBV19 CASSPDPGGPQYF TGTGCCAGTAGTCCCGACCCTGGGGGCCCGCAGTATTTT
. TRBJ2-1 once TRBV24-1 CATSGSYWDFSYNEQFF TGTGCCACCAGTGGATCCTATTGGGACTTCTCCTACAATGAGCAGTTCTTC
TRBD2 TRBJ2-5 once TRBV7-2 CASSLGLAGIETQYF TGTGCCAGCAGCTTAGGCCTAGCGGGTATAGAGACCCAGTACTTC
TRBD2 TRBJ2-3 . TRBV4-1 CASSQGTSGGAGDTQYF TGCGCCAGCAGCCAAGGAACTAGCGGGGGGGCAGGGGATACGCAGTATTTT
. TRBJ1-2 once TRBV24-1 CATSDRQAFYTF TGTGCCACCAGTGACCGACAAGCATTCTACACCTTC
. TRBJ2-7 once TRBV9 CASSVGSRQTKVYEQYF TGTGCCAGCAGCGTAGGTTCTAGACAGACCAAAGTGTACGAGCAGTACTTC
TRBD1 TRBJ1-5 . TRBV3-1/TRBV3-2 CASSQGIFVRGNNQPQHF TGTGCCAGCAGCCAAGGAATCTTCGTCAGGGGGAACAATCAGCCCCAGCATTTT
TRBD2 TRBJ2-1 . TRBV19 CASLSGRDSNEQFF TGTGCCAGTCTCAGCGGGAGGGATAGCAATGAGCAGTTCTTC
. TRBJ2-7 . TRBV27 CASSLSSGLEQYF TGTGCCAGCAGTTTATCGTCAGGGCTTGAGCAGTACTTC
. TRBJ2-7 . TRBV7-3 CASSSLGGGHEQYF TGTGCCAGCAGCAGCTTGGGTGGGGGCCACGAGCAGTACTTC
. TRBJ1-2 . TRBV7-8 CASNRGGDNYGYTF TGTGCCAGCAACCGAGGGGGGGATAACTATGGCTACACCTTC
. TRBJ2-7 . TRBV28 CASSGTGYEQYF TGTGCCAGCAGTGGTACAGGGTACGAGCAGTACTTC
. TRBJ1-2 . TRBV3-1/TRBV3-2 CASSQVSTGIYGYTF TGTGCCAGCAGCCAAGTTTCGACAGGAATCTATGGCTACACCTTC
TRBD1 TRBJ2-4 . TRBV19 CASRTGTGGPAKNIQYF TGTGCCAGTAGGACCGGGACAGGGGGCCCGGCCAAAAACATTCAGTACTTC
TRBD2 TRBJ2-1 . TRBV3-1/TRBV3-2 CASSQAGGSYNEQFF TGTGCCAGCAGCCAAGCCGGGGGGTCCTACAATGAGCAGTTCTTC
. TRBJ1-2 once TRBV7-9 CASSLAQVSYGYTF TGTGCCAGCAGCTTAGCCCAGGTCTCCTATGGCTACACCTTC
. TRBJ1-5 . TRBV18 CASSLTGGSNQPQHF TGTGCCAGCTCACTCACGGGGGGGAGCAATCAGCCCCAGCATTTT
. TRBJ2-7 . TRBV3-1/TRBV3-2 CASSRFAGTYEQYF TGTGCCAGCAGCCGGTTCGCGGGCACCTACGAGCAGTACTTC
TRBD1 TRBJ2-3 . TRBV19 CASSPRDRETDTQYF TGTGCCAGTAGCCCCCGGGACAGGGAAACAGATACGCAGTATTTT
. TRBJ1-6 . TRBV28 CATKQGKSPLHF TGTGCCACCAAGCAGGGGAAATCACCCCTCCACTTT
. TRBJ1-6 once TRBV1 CTSSQDPQGLSPLHF TGCACCAGCAGCCAAGATCCACAGGGGTTGTCACCCCTCCACTTT
. TRBJ1-2 . TRBV2 CASTQQARYGYTF TGTGCCAGCACCCAACAGGCCAGATATGGCTACACCTTC
. TRBJ1-1 . TRBV6-5 CASRKGDEAFF TGTGCCAGCAGAAAGGGGGATGAAGCTTTCTTT
. TRBJ1-1 . TRBV29-1 CSLTTEIYTEAFF TGCAGCTTGACGACAGAGATCTACACTGAAGCTTTCTTT
TRBD1 TRBJ2-2 . TRBV2 CASRGDRGPGELFF TGTGCCAGCAGAGGAGACAGGGGGCCCGGGGAGCTGTTTTTT
. TRBJ1-4 . TRBV11-2 CASSDTAGNEKLFF TGTGCCAGCAGCGACACCGCGGGGAATGAAAAACTGTTTTTT
. TRBJ2-1 . TRBV7-3 CASSLEENNEQFF TGTGCCAGCAGCTTAGAAGAGAACAATGAGCAGTTCTTC
. TRBJ1-3 . TRBV6-5 CASSPGSSSGNTIYF TGTGCCAGCAGTCCCGGGTCTAGCTCTGGAAACACCATATATTTT
. TRBJ1-4 . TRBV5-1 CASSLGQKPNEKLFF TGCGCCAGCAGCTTGGGACAGAAGCCTAATGAAAAACTGTTTTTT
TRBD1 TRBJ1-6 . TRBV7-2 CASSLATWTGGVPLHF TGTGCCAGCAGCTTAGCGACTTGGACAGGGGGGGTCCCCCTCCACTTT
. TRBJ1-1 . TRBV5-6 CASSLWLDTEAFF TGTGCCAGCAGCTTGTGGCTGGACACTGAAGCTTTCTTT
. TRBJ1-1 . TRBV5-4 CASSSPRGNTEAFF TGTGCCAGCAGCTCCCCCAGGGGGAACACTGAAGCTTTCTTT
. TRBJ1-1 . TRBV28 CAAGGFDTEAFF TGTGCCGCCGGGGGGTTCGACACTGAAGCTTTCTTT
. TRBJ2-7 few TRBV5-5 CASSLDSLEQYF TGTGCCAGCAGCTTGGACAGTCTGGAGCAGTACTTC
. TRBJ2-3 . TRBV5-1 CASSSGLNGDSDTQYF TGCGCCAGCAGCTCGGGCCTAAACGGGGATTCAGATACGCAGTATTTT
. TRBJ1-6 . TRBV20-1 CSASYAGENSPLHF TGCAGTGCTAGTTACGCGGGAGAGAATTCACCCCTCCACTTT
TRBD1 TRBJ1-6 . TRBV2 CASRMDRDNSPLHF TGTGCCAGCAGAATGGACAGGGATAATTCACCCCTCCACTTT
. TRBJ2-5 . TRBV24-1 CATSDKGGEETQYF TGTGCCACCAGTGACAAAGGGGGGGAAGAGACCCAGTACTTC
. TRBJ1-3 . TRBV11-3 CASSPPGGLSGNTIYF TGTGCCAGCAGCCCCCCCGGAGGCCTATCTGGAAACACCATATATTTT
. TRBJ1-1 . TRBV5-1 CASSLWANTEAFF TGCGCCAGCAGCTTGTGGGCGAACACTGAAGCTTTCTTT
. TRBJ2-4 . TRBV27 CASTPDSNAKNIQYF TGTGCCAGCACCCCGGACAGTAATGCCAAAAACATTCAGTACTTC
. TRBJ1-4 . TRBV3-1/TRBV3-2 CASSQGEQFVKLFF TGTGCCAGCAGCCAAGGAGAACAGTTTGTAAAACTGTTTTTT
. TRBJ1-5 . TRBV21-1 CASIGVDQPQHF TGTGCCAGCATAGGGGTAGATCAGCCCCAGCATTTT
. TRBJ2-1 once TRBV15 CATSREGSTSYNEQFF TGTGCCACCAGCAGAGAGGGCTCTACCTCCTACAATGAGCAGTTCTTC
. TRBJ1-1 . TRBV18 CASSPLVGSNTEAFF TGTGCCAGCTCACCCCTCGTTGGTAGTAACACTGAAGCTTTCTTT
TRBD1 TRBJ1-1 . TRBV28 CASSSPGQGVSEAFF TGTGCCAGCAGTTCGCCGGGACAGGGGGTCTCTGAAGCTTTCTTT
TRBD1 TRBJ1-3 . TRBV25-1 CASSPYRGRGGNTIYF TGTGCCAGCAGCCCCTACAGGGGCCGAGGAGGAAACACCATATATTTT
. TRBJ1-3 . TRBV2 CASLANSGNTIYF TGTGCCAGCTTAGCTAACTCTGGAAACACCATATATTTT